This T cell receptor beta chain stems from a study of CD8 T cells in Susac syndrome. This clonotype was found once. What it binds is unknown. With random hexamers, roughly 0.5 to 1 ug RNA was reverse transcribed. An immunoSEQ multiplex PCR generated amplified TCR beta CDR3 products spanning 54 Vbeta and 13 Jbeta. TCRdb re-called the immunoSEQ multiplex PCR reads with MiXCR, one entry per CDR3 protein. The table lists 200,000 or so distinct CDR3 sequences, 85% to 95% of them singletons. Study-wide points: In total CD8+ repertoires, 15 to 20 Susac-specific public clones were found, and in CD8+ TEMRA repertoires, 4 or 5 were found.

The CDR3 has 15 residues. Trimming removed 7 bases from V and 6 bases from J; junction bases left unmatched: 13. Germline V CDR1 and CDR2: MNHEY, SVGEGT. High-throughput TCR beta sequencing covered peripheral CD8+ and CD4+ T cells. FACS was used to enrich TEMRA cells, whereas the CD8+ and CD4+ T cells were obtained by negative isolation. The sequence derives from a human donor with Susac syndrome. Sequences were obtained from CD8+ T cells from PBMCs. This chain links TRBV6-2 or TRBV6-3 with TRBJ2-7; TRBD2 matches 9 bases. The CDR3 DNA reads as TGTGCCAGCACCACAGGACTAGCGCCCATAGGCGAGCAGTACTTC. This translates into CASTTGLAPIGEQYF.